This TCR beta chain was documented in a study of cytomegalovirus exposure and HLA in healthy donors. Study-wide results and caveats: The majority of CMV-associated TCR beta chains were reported as apparently HLA-restricted in a later analysis.

As for this clone: No antigen is known for it.

13 Jbeta primers and 60 Vbeta primers were used for the PCR. Produced via immunoSEQ multiplex PCR; TCRdb's table is partial and in-frame only. This sample yields about 140,000 clones, of which about 80% are seen a single time; about 4.9% belongs to the top ten. Deletions cut 7 bases from V and 14 bases from J, with 17 bases between. The germline gives CDR1 MNHEY, CDR2 SVGAGI. The CDR3 runs to 11 residues. This receptor was obtained from a man in his thirties or forties in good health. Sequenced material: PBMCs. This chain uses TRBV6-5 with TRBJ2-5, with D tentatively TRBD2 (6 bases). CDR3 protein: CASNNGGLHYF. CDR3 DNA sequence: TGTGCCAGCAACAACGGGGGACTGCACTACTTC.